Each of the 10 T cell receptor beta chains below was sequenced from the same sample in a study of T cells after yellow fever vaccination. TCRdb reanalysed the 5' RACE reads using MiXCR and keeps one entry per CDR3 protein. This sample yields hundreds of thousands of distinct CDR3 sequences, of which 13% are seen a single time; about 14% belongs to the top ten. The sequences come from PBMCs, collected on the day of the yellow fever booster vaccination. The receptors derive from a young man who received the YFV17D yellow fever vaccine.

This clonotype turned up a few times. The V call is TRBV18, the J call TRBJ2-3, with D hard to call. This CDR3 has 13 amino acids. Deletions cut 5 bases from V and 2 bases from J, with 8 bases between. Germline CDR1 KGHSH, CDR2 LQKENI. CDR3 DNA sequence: TGTGCCAGCTCAGAAAGACTCACAGATACGCAGTATTTT. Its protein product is CASSERLTDTQYF.

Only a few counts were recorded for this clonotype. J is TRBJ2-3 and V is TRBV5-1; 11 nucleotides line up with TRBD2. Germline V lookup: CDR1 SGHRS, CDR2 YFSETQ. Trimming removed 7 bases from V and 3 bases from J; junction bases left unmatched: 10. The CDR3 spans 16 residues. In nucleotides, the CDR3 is TGCGCCAGCGGGAGTACTAGCGGGAGCGCAACAGATACGCAGTATTTT. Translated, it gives CASGSTSGSATDTQYF.

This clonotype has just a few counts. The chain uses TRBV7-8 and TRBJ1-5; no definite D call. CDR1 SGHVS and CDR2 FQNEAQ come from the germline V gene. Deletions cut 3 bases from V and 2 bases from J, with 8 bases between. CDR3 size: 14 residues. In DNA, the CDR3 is TGTGCCAGCAGCTTCGCCCGCGGCAATCAGCCCCAGCATTTT. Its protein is CASSFARGNQPQHF.

The CDR3 loop reads CASSPPYNDRGLNQPQHF. CDR3 DNA sequence: TGCGCCAGCAGCCCCCCATACAACGACAGGGGGCTCAATCAGCCCCAGCATTTT. This sequence joins TRBV4-1 and TRBJ1-5; 10 nucleotides align to TRBD1. The ends lost 4 bases at V and 3 bases at J; junction bases unmatched: 12. Per germline, CDR1 MGHRA and CDR2 YSYEKL. The CDR3 covers 18 residues.

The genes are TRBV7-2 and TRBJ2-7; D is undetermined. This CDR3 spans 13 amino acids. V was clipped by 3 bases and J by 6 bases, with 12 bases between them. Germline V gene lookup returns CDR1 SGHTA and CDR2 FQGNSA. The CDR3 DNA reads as TGTGCCAGCAGCTTCCCCGTTAGGCCCGAGCAGTACTTC. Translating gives CASSFPVRPEQYF.

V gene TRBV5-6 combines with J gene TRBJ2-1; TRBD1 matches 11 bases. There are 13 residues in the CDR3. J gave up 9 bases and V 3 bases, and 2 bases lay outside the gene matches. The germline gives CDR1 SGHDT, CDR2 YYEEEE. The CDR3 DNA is TGTGCCAGCAGCTGGGACAGGGGGGGTGAGCAGTTCTTC. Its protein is CASSWDRGGEQFF.

CDR3 in DNA: TGTGCCATCAGCGGGACAGGCAATCAGCCCCAGCATTTT. This encodes CAISGTGNQPQHF. V is TRBV10-3 and J is TRBJ1-5; 7 nucleotides line up with TRBD1. V lost 6 bases to trimming and J lost 2 bases; unmatched junction nucleotides: 1. Germline CDR1 reads ENHRY; CDR2 reads SYGVKD. CDR3 length: 13 amino acids.

The CDR3 here is CATSDRAASYNEQFF. The CDR3 DNA reads TGTGCCACCAGTGACAGGGCGGCGTCCTACAATGAGCAGTTCTTC. The chain employs TRBV24-1 and TRBJ2-1; D possibly corresponds to TRBD1 (5 bases). The V gene lost 4 bases and the J gene lost 1 base, with 10 bases spanning the gap. Germline CDR1 KGHDR, CDR2 SFDVKD. The CDR3 loop spans 15 amino acids.

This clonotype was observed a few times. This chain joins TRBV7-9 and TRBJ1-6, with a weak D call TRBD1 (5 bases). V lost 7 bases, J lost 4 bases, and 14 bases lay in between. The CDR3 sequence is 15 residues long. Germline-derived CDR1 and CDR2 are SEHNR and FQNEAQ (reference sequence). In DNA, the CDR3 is TGTGCCAGCATCGATGGGACGTCTTATAATTCACCCCTCCACTTT. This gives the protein CASIDGTSYNSPLHF.

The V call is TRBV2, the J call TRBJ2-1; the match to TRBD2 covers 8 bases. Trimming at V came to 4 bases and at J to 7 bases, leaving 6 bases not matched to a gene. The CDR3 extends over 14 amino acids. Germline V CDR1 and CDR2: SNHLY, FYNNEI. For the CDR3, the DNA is TGTGCCAGCAGTGGGAGCGGGAGATTGAATGAGCAGTTCTTC. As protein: CASSGSGRLNEQFF.